Listed below are T cell receptor beta chains from one sample, sequenced in a study of blood T cell repertoires in COVID-19. This table comes from immunoSEQ multiplex PCR, and its TCRdb copy is limited to in-frame clones, with some not included. This table has some 110,000 clones, approximately 83% appearing once. The source material was peripheral blood. The receptor set was obtained from a woman aged 65 to 85 with acute or convalescent COVID-19. CDR3s include the opening cysteine and the closing phenylalanine or tryptophan. Each record gives: D gene, J gene, V gene, clone size, CDR3 protein, CDR3 DNA. The D gene is left open where the match is weak. Some rows mark clone size as missing; the rest say once, few, many or name a class of expanded clone.

d_call: TRBD1
j_call: TRBJ2-1
v_call: TRBV3-1/TRBV3-2
clone_size: .
cdr3_aa: CASSLGQGRSYNEQFF
cdr3_nt: TGTGCCAGCAGCCTGGGACAGGGGCGCTCCTACAATGAGCAGTTCTTC

d_call: .
j_call: TRBJ1-4
v_call: TRBV6-1
clone_size: .
cdr3_aa: CASSSIGAANEKLFF
cdr3_nt: TGTGCCAGCAGTTCGATAGGGGCGGCTAATGAAAAACTGTTTTTT

d_call: .
j_call: TRBJ1-6
v_call: TRBV5-1
clone_size: .
cdr3_aa: CASGRQVNSPLHF
cdr3_nt: TGCGCCAGCGGAAGACAGGTTAATTCACCCCTCCACTTT

d_call: .
j_call: TRBJ2-2
v_call: TRBV3-1/TRBV3-2
clone_size: .
cdr3_aa: CASSLTTRMFF
cdr3_nt: TGTGCCAGCAGCCTCACAACACGAATGTTTTTT

d_call: TRBD1
j_call: TRBJ1-1
v_call: TRBV7-2
clone_size: once
cdr3_aa: CASSPLGQGEIWAEAFF
cdr3_nt: TGTGCCAGCAGCCCCCTGGGACAGGGGGAGATTTGGGCTGAAGCTTTCTTT

d_call: TRBD1
j_call: TRBJ1-6
v_call: TRBV9
clone_size: .
cdr3_aa: CASSPGTGFSPLHF
cdr3_nt: TGTGCCAGCAGCCCAGGGACAGGCTTCTCACCCCTCCACTTT

d_call: .
j_call: TRBJ2-4
v_call: TRBV7-2
clone_size: .
cdr3_aa: CASSLAPVLAKNIQYF
cdr3_nt: TGTGCCAGTAGCTTAGCCCCAGTTTTAGCCAAAAACATTCAGTACTTC

d_call: .
j_call: TRBJ1-5
v_call: TRBV6-5
clone_size: .
cdr3_aa: CASSYPTQVRNQPQHF
cdr3_nt: TGTGCCAGCAGTTACCCTACCCAGGTTCGCAATCAGCCCCAGCATTTT

d_call: .
j_call: TRBJ1-6
v_call: TRBV14
clone_size: once
cdr3_aa: CASSHRHGSNKNSPLHF
cdr3_nt: TGTGCCAGCAGCCATAGACATGGCAGCAACAAAAATTCACCCCTCCACTTT

d_call: TRBD1
j_call: TRBJ1-2
v_call: TRBV10-3
clone_size: few
cdr3_aa: CAISRDREQYGYTF
cdr3_nt: TGTGCCATCAGCCGGGACAGGGAGCAGTATGGCTACACCTTC

d_call: .
j_call: TRBJ2-5
v_call: TRBV5-4
clone_size: .
cdr3_aa: CASSSPGTSSETQYF
cdr3_nt: TGTGCCAGCAGCTCCCCGGGAACGTCGTCAGAGACCCAGTACTTC

d_call: .
j_call: TRBJ1-2
v_call: TRBV6-5
clone_size: .
cdr3_aa: CASTPGGNYGYTF
cdr3_nt: TGTGCCAGCACCCCCGGGGGGAACTATGGCTACACCTTC

d_call: TRBD2
j_call: TRBJ2-1
v_call: TRBV13
clone_size: .
cdr3_aa: CASSPPRSGGNNEQFF
cdr3_nt: TGTGCCAGCAGCCCGCCGCGGAGCGGGGGTAACAATGAGCAGTTCTTC

d_call: TRBD2
j_call: TRBJ2-5
v_call: TRBV2
clone_size: once
cdr3_aa: CASSVDRGGHQETQYF
cdr3_nt: TGTGCCAGCAGTGTCGACCGGGGAGGGCATCAGGAGACCCAGTACTTC

d_call: TRBD2
j_call: TRBJ2-1
v_call: TRBV5-1
clone_size: .
cdr3_aa: CASRPTSGSHNEQFF
cdr3_nt: TGCGCCAGCAGACCCACTAGCGGGAGTCACAATGAGCAGTTCTTC

d_call: TRBD1
j_call: TRBJ1-2
v_call: TRBV4-1
clone_size: few
cdr3_aa: CASSQGTGGYGYTF
cdr3_nt: TGCGCCAGCAGCCAAGGAACAGGGGGTTATGGCTACACCTTC

d_call: .
j_call: TRBJ1-4
v_call: TRBV5-1
clone_size: .
cdr3_aa: CASSLETGSNEKLFF
cdr3_nt: TGCGCCAGCAGCTTGGAGACAGGATCTAATGAAAAACTGTTTTTT

d_call: .
j_call: TRBJ1-1
v_call: TRBV28
clone_size: .
cdr3_aa: CASRPSGGITEAFF
cdr3_nt: TGTGCCAGCAGGCCGAGCGGAGGAATCACTGAAGCTTTCTTT

d_call: TRBD1
j_call: TRBJ2-1
v_call: TRBV5-1
clone_size: .
cdr3_aa: CASSGDRGQAGAFGNEQFF
cdr3_nt: TGCGCCAGCAGCGGGGACAGGGGGCAGGCGGGGGCCTTTGGCAATGAGCAGTTCTTC

d_call: .
j_call: TRBJ1-4
v_call: TRBV5-6
clone_size: once
cdr3_aa: CASSSDSNNEKLFF
cdr3_nt: TGTGCCAGCAGCTCCGACAGCAATAATGAAAAACTGTTTTTT

d_call: TRBD1
j_call: TRBJ2-1
v_call: TRBV4-1
clone_size: few
cdr3_aa: CASSQAPRAGGNEQFF
cdr3_nt: TGCGCCAGCAGCCAAGCCCCCCGGGCAGGGGGCAATGAGCAGTTCTTC

d_call: .
j_call: TRBJ1-2
v_call: TRBV19
clone_size: .
cdr3_aa: CASSIGGRYGYTF
cdr3_nt: TGTGCCAGTAGTATAGGGGGGAGGTATGGCTACACCTTC

d_call: .
j_call: TRBJ2-5
v_call: TRBV4-1
clone_size: .
cdr3_aa: CASSLWGELYQETQYF
cdr3_nt: TGCGCCAGCAGCCTGTGGGGGGAGTTGTACCAAGAGACCCAGTACTTC

d_call: .
j_call: TRBJ2-5
v_call: TRBV6-5
clone_size: .
cdr3_aa: CASILPEETQYF
cdr3_nt: TGTGCCAGCATTCTACCGGAAGAGACCCAGTACTTC

d_call: TRBD1
j_call: TRBJ1-6
v_call: TRBV4-2
clone_size: .
cdr3_aa: CASSTDRVNSPLHF
cdr3_nt: TGTGCCAGCAGCACAGACAGGGTTAATTCACCCCTCCACTTT

d_call: .
j_call: TRBJ2-7
v_call: TRBV30
clone_size: .
cdr3_aa: CAWSVSVEQYF
cdr3_nt: TGTGCCTGGAGTGTATCGGTCGAGCAGTACTTC

d_call: .
j_call: TRBJ1-2
v_call: TRBV7-9
clone_size: .
cdr3_aa: CASSLGRVTDGYTF
cdr3_nt: TGTGCCAGCAGCTTAGGGCGGGTAACTGATGGCTACACCTTC